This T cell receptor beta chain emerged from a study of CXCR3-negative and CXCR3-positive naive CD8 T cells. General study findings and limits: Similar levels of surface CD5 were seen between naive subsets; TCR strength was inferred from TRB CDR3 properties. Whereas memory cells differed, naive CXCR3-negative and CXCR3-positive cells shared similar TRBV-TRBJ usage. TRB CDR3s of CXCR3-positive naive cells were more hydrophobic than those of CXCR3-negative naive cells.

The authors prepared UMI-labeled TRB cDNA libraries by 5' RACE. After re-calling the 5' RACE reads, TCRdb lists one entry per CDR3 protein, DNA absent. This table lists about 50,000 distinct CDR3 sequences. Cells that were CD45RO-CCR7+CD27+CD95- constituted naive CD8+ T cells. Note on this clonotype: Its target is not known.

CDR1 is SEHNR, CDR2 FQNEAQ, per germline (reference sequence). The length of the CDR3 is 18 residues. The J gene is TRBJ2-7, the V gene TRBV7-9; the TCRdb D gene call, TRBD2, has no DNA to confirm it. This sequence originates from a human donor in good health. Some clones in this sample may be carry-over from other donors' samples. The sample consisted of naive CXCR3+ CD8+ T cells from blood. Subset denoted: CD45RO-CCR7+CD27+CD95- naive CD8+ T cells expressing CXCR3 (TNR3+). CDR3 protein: CASSHSVGLSLSSYEQYF.